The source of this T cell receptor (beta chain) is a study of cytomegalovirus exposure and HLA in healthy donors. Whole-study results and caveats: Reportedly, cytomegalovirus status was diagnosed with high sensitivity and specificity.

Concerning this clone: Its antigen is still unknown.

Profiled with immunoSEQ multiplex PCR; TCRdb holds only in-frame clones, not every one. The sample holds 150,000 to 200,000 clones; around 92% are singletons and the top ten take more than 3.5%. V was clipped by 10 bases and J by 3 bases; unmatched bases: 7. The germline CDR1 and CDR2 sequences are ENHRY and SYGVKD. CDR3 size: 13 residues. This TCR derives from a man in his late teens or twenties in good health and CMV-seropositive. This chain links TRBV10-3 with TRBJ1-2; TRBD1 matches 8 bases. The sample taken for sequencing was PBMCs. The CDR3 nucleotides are TGTGCCACCGACACGACAGGGGACTATGGCTACACCTTC. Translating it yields CATDTTGDYGYTF.